This T cell receptor (beta chain) was captured in a study of cytomegalovirus exposure and HLA in healthy donors. The donors were members of the validation cohort comprising approximately 110 subjects, separate from the roughly 670-subject first cohort. V was clipped by 3 bases and J by 6 bases; unmatched bases: 7. CDR1 and CDR2 (germline): MNHEY, SMNVEV (reference sequence). The CDR3 loop spans 16 amino acids. Study-level points and caveats: For most TCR sequences rarity was the rule, although some public TCRs occurred in many donors. It was 160 or so TCR beta chains that were listed as cytomegalovirus-associated.

With respect to this clone: Its antigen is currently unknown.

Profiled with immunoSEQ multiplex PCR; TCRdb holds only in-frame clones, not every one. Of 100,000 to 130,000 clones in the sample, 90% to 96% are singletons; the top ten hold roughly 0.66%. The material sequenced was PBMCs. The rearrangement uses TRBV27 and TRBJ1-6; 8 bases agree with TRBD1. This receptor was identified in a woman aged 18-35 years in good health and CMV-seronegative. As DNA, the CDR3 is TGTGCCAGCAGTTTTTGGACAGGGCTGCCTAATTCACCCCTCCACTTT. Translating gives CASSFWTGLPNSPLHF.